This T cell receptor (beta chain) originates from a study of cytomegalovirus exposure and HLA in healthy donors. Study-wide results and limits: Cytomegalovirus status was reportedly diagnosed by the classifier with high specificity and sensitivity. Versus the approximately 720-donor mean, an Asian-associated ancestry cluster reportedly showed fewer N-insertions in a later analysis. As a later analysis revealed, most CMV-associated TCR beta chains appeared HLA-restricted. Serostatus for CMV was the only available immune exposure information.

PCR used 60 Vbeta primers and 13 Jbeta primers. Repertoires were generated with immunoSEQ multiplex PCR, while TCRdb's copy carries only in-frame clones and drops some. This sample has 120,000 to 150,000 clones, with roughly 80% found just once. Points on this clone: Its antigen remains unknown.

This sequence originates from a female donor in good health and CMV-seronegative. The specimen sequenced was PBMCs.

The DNA for the CDR3 is TGTGCCAGCAGGGGCGGGACTAGCGACCACAATGAGCAGTTCTTC. Translation: CASRGGTSDHNEQFF. The chain couples TRBV28 to TRBJ2-1, with TRBD2 matching 10 bases. The CDR3 contains 15 residues. The germline V gene encodes CDR1 MDHEN and CDR2 SYDVKM. J lost 5 bases, V lost 6 bases, and 7 bases had no gene match.